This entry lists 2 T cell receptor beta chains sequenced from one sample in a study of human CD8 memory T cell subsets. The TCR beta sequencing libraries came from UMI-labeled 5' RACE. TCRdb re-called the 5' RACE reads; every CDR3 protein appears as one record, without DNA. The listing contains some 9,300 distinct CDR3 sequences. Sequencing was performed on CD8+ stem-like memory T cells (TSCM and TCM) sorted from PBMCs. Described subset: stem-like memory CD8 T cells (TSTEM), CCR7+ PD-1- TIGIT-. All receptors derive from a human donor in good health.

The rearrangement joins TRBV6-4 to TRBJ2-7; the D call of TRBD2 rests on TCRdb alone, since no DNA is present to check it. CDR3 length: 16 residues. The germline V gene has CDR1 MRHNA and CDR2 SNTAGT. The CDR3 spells CASSDSFCGGTYEQYF.

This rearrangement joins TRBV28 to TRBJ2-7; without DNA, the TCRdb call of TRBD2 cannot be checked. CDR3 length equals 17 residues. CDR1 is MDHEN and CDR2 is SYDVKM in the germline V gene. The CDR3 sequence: CASRRAGLPTTNYEQYF.